These 26 T cell receptor beta chains were sequenced from one sample in a study of blood T cells in healthy people across ages. Alongside a J-beta primer mix, a sample-barcoded 5' primer served in a second PCR lasting about 7 to 12 cycles. TCRdb analysed the 5' RACE reads with MiXCR anew, one entry per CDR3 protein. The profile shows some 1.8 million distinct CDR3 sequences, 35% to 50% of them singletons. Input material: blood. These receptors all come from a human donor in good health.

J is TRBJ2-3 and V is TRBV6-5; D is tentatively TRBD1 or TRBD2 (5 bases each). CDR1 and CDR2 (germline): MNHEY, SVGAGI. This CDR3 comprises 13 residues. V lost 8 bases and J lost 3, with 12 bases in between. The CDR3 DNA sequence: TGTGCCAGCGGGGACCCCGGGACAGATACGCAGTATTTT. Protein: CASGDPGTDTQYF.

This clonotype was observed a few times. The chain couples TRBV12-3 or TRBV12-4 to TRBJ2-5; TRBD1 matches 9 bases. This CDR3 comprises 15 residues. The V gene end was trimmed by 4 bases and the J gene end by 2 bases; junction bases not matched to a gene: 5. The CDR3: CASSSGQGQQETQYF. The DNA of the CDR3 is TGTGCCAGCAGTTCGGGACAGGGTCAACAAGAGACCCAGTACTTC.

This clonotype was detected only a few times. The V call is TRBV6-6, the J call TRBJ1-5; the D is unclear. The germline CDR1 and CDR2 sequences are MNHNY and SVGAGI (reference sequence). The V end was cut by 2 bases, the J end by 4 bases, with 12 bases between. CDR3 length equals 15 residues. In nucleotides, the CDR3 is TGTGCCAGCAGTTACCCCGTGGGTAGAAATCAGCCCCAGCATTTT. Amino acids: CASSYPVGRNQPQHF.

In this sample, this clonotype turned up a few times. The rearrangement links TRBV7-2 to TRBJ1-1; weak D call: TRBD1 (6 bases). This CDR3 spans 12 amino acids. The germline CDR1 and CDR2 sequences are SGHTA and FQGNSA. Trimming removed 6 bases at V and 6 bases at J, with 11 bases between. The CDR3 protein is CASRRQVPEAFF. In DNA, the CDR3 is TGTGCCAGCAGGAGACAGGTCCCTGAAGCTTTCTTT. Full variable domain (rest looked up from reference TRBV7-2 and TRBJ1-1): GAGVSQSPSNKVTEKGKDVELRCDPISGHTALYWYRQSLGQGLEFLIYFQGNSAPDKSGLPSDRFSAERTGGSVSTLTIQRTQQEDSAVYLCASRRQVPEAFFGQGTRLTVV.

This clonotype was seen a handful of times. This chain uses TRBV12-3 or TRBV12-4 with TRBJ1-2; D ambiguous. There are 14 residues in the CDR3. With 4 bases removed from V and 8 bases from J, the gap between germline ends came to 17 bases. This CDR3 reads CASSYGESARGYTF. The CDR3 DNA reads TGTGCCAGCAGTTACGGGGAATCAGCTCGCGGCTACACCTTC.

The J gene is TRBJ1-1, the V gene TRBV9, with a weak D call TRBD1 (5 bases). CDR1 is SGDLS and CDR2 is YYNGEE in the germline V gene. The V end was cut by 0 bases, the J end by 8 bases, with 8 bases between. This CDR3 region has 12 residues. The CDR3 spells CASSVGGGEAFF. The CDR3 region has the DNA TGTGCCAGCAGCGTAGGGGGCGGCGAAGCTTTCTTT. Full variable domain (outside the CDR3, taken from reference TRBV9 and TRBJ1-1): DSGVTQTPKHLITATGQRVTLRCSPRSGDLSVYWYQQSLDQGLQFLIQYYNGEERAKGNILERFSAQQFPDLHSELNLSSLELGDSALYFCASSVGGGEAFFGQGTRLTVV.

This clonotype came up many times. The rearrangement links TRBV5-5 to TRBJ2-3; 9 bases agree with TRBD2. Looked up from germline, CDR1 is SGHKS and CDR2 is YYEKEE (reference sequence). This CDR3 spans 14 amino acids. J was trimmed by 2 bases and V by 3 bases; bases with no gene match: 1. The CDR3 loop reads CASSSSGTTDTQYF. The CDR3, as DNA: TGTGCCAGCAGCTCTAGCGGGACCACAGATACGCAGTATTTT.

V and J are TRBV7-2 and TRBJ2-3; D is possibly TRBD2 (6 bases). The germline gives CDR1 SGHTA, CDR2 FQGNSA. Deletions cut 0 bases from V and 4 bases from J, with 11 bases between. This CDR3 spans 15 amino acids. Here the CDR3 reads CASSLALGSPDTQYF. The CDR3 nucleotides are TGTGCCAGCAGCTTAGCGCTCGGGAGCCCAGATACGCAGTATTTT.

This clonotype was observed a handful of times. The rearrangement links TRBV20-1 to TRBJ2-3; 9 nucleotides match TRBD2. This CDR3 is 15 amino acids long. CDR1 and CDR2 from the germline V gene are DFQATT and SNEGSKA (reference sequence). Germline trimming cut 0 bases from V and 6 bases from J; bases unmatched to any gene: 7. The CDR3 region has the DNA TGCAGTGCTAGAGATCGCGGGGGGGCCTCCGATACGCAGTATTTT. Its translation is CSARDRGGASDTQYF.

This clonotype was detected a few times. The gene calls are TRBV5-1 and TRBJ1-2, with D possibly being TRBD1 (5 bases). Trimming stripped 2 bases from V and 6 bases from J, with 17 bases between. This CDR3 is built from 15 residues. CDR1 and CDR2 from the germline V gene are SGHRS and YFSETQ. CDR3 in amino acids: CASSFSQGRSDGYTF. The CDR3 region has the DNA TGCGCCAGCAGCTTTTCCCAGGGTCGGTCGGATGGCTACACCTTC.

The J gene is TRBJ1-1, the V gene TRBV19; no clear D gene. CDR3 length equals 14 residues. V lost 3 bases, J lost 3 bases, and 11 bases lay in between. Germline V gives CDR1 LNHDA, CDR2 SQIVND (reference sequence). CDR3 DNA: TGTGCCAGTAGTATCAGCCGGATGTACACTGAAGCTTTCTTT. Translating gives CASSISRMYTEAFF.

This chain links TRBV7-9 with TRBJ2-1, with a possible D match to TRBD2 (5 bases). CDR1 SEHNR and CDR2 FQNEAQ come from the germline V gene (reference sequence). The CDR3 extends over 16 amino acids. V gave up 1 base and J gave up 4 bases, with 14 bases separating them. Here the CDR3 reads CASSLVPRPGYNEQFF. CDR3 coding DNA: TGTGCCAGCAGCTTAGTCCCCCGACCGGGGTACAATGAGCAGTTCTTC.

This chain links TRBV10-3 with TRBJ2-1, with TRBD1 identical over 12 bases. This CDR3 comprises 15 residues. Germline V gene lookup returns CDR1 ENHRY and CDR2 SYGVKD. Trimming removed 3 bases from V and 8 bases from J; junction bases left unmatched: 5. Written as DNA, the CDR3 is TGTGCCATCAGTGAAGGGGACAGGGGGCAGTATGAGCAGTTCTTC. The encoded protein is CAISEGDRGQYEQFF.

There are a few counts of this clonotype. The genes are TRBV18 and TRBJ2-5; either TRBD1 or TRBD2 may fit D (5 bases each). V was cut by 5 bases and J by 0 bases, with 13 bases left in between. CDR3 length: 15 amino acids. Germline CDR1 and CDR2: KGHSH and LQKENI. Here the CDR3 reads CASSAGTGNQETQYF. The CDR3 DNA is TGTGCCAGCTCAGCCGGGACGGGGAACCAAGAGACCCAGTACTTC.

The rearrangement joins TRBV20-1 to TRBJ1-5; unclear D gene. The CDR3 length is 14 residues. Trimming stripped 6 bases from V and 0 bases from J, with 12 bases between. Germline values: CDR1 DFQATT, CDR2 SNEGSKA (reference sequence). CDR3 loop: CSAQTPNSNQPQHF. DNA of the CDR3: TGCAGTGCCCAGACACCTAATAGCAATCAGCCCCAGCATTTT.

The chain couples TRBV29-1 to TRBJ1-2, with D possibly TRBD1 on 6 matching bases. The CDR3 spans 14 residues. Germline loops: CDR1 SQVTM, CDR2 ANQGSEA. Trimming removed 0 bases from V and 6 bases from J, with 14 bases in between. The CDR3 DNA reads as TGCAGCGTTGAAGATCCGGACAGTCCCGATGGCTACACCTTC. This encodes CSVEDPDSPDGYTF. Based on the CDR3 plus reference TRBV29-1 and TRBJ1-2, the full variable domain is SAVISQKPSRDICQRGTSLTIQCQVDSQVTMMFWYRQQPGQSLTLIATANQGSEATYESGFVIDKFPISRPNLTFSTLTVSNMSPEDSSIYLCSVEDPDSPDGYTFGSGTRLTVV.

In this sample, this clonotype turned up once. The V gene is TRBV6-2 or TRBV6-3, the J gene TRBJ1-2; perhaps TRBD1 as D (6 bases). V gave up 6 bases and J gave up 7 bases, with 18 bases separating them. The CDR3 totals 14 residues. From germline, CDR1 is MNHEY and CDR2 SVGEGT. The CDR3 reads CASRSTSAGVGYTF. CDR3 nucleotides: TGTGCCAGCAGATCTACCTCGGCAGGGGTTGGCTACACCTTC.

This chain joins TRBV11-2 and TRBJ2-7; TRBD2 might be the D (7 bases). The V end was cut by 5 bases, the J end by 7 bases, with 24 bases between. Germline V gene data show CDR1 as SGHAT and CDR2 as FQNNGV. CDR3 length: 16 amino acids. Here the CDR3 reads CASSPWTGGPRWEQYF. CDR3 coding DNA: TGTGCCAGCAGCCCGTGGACGGGGGGCCCCCGGTGGGAGCAGTACTTC.

Comments on this clonotype: A single base separates this from a much larger clone, so it may be a read error. The gene calls are TRBV12-3 or TRBV12-4 and TRBJ1-2, with 7 bases matching TRBD1. With V trimmed by 7 bases and J by 5 bases, 7 bases remained unmatched. This CDR3 region has 13 residues. CDR3 bases: TGTGCCAGCAACTCCGGGACAGAATATGGCTACACCTTC. Encoded protein: CASNSGTEYGYTF.

The rearrangement links TRBV28 to TRBJ2-3; TRBD2 agrees at 15 bases. This CDR3 region has 20 residues. Trimming removed 5 bases from V and 0 bases from J; junction bases left unmatched: 12. Germline CDR1 and CDR2: MDHEN and SYDVKM. This chain's CDR3 is CASSDSNGLAGGHSTDTQYF. The CDR3, as DNA: TGTGCCAGCAGTGACAGTAATGGACTAGCGGGGGGGCACAGCACAGATACGCAGTATTTT. Full variable domain (outside the CDR3, taken from reference TRBV28 and TRBJ2-3): DVKVTQSSRYLVKRTGEKVFLECVQDMDHENMFWYRQDPGLGLRLIYFSYDVKMKEKGDIPEGYSVSREKKERFSLILESASTNQTSMYLCASSDSNGLAGGHSTDTQYFGPGTRLTVL.

The gene calls are TRBV5-1 and TRBJ1-2, with D possibly being TRBD1 (5 bases). This CDR3 spans 15 amino acids. CDR1 is SGHRS, CDR2 YFSETQ, per germline. Trimming stripped 3 bases from V and 4 bases from J, with 16 bases between. The CDR3 DNA reads TGCGCCAGCAGCTGGGGGAGGAAGGACCTCTATGGCTACACCTTC. This translates into CASSWGRKDLYGYTF. Full variable domain (remainder filled in from reference TRBV5-1 and TRBJ1-2): KAGVTQTPRYLIKTRGQQVTLSCSPISGHRSVSWYQQTPGQGLQFLFEYFSETQRNKGNFPGRFSGRQFSNSRSEMNVSTLELGDSALYLCASSWGRKDLYGYTFGSGTRLTVV.

The gene calls are TRBV5-1 and TRBJ1-1; the D is unclear. The V gene lost 2 bases and the J gene lost 5 bases, with 13 bases spanning the gap. The CDR3 is made up of 14 amino acids. Germline CDR1 SGHRS, CDR2 YFSETQ. The CDR3 coding sequence is TGCGCCAGCAGCTTTGACCCCGGGAAGACTGAAGCTTTCTTT. Translation: CASSFDPGKTEAFF.

In its sample, this clonotype was seen many times. This chain joins TRBV2 and TRBJ2-1; a possible D gene is TRBD2 (6 bases). Trimming took off 6 bases at V and 1 base at J, with 7 bases between the two ends. Germline V gene data show CDR1 as SNHLY and CDR2 as FYNNEI. The CDR3 covers 13 residues. The CDR3 protein is CASSGGSYNEQFF. CDR3 in DNA: TGTGCCAGCAGCGGGGGATCCTACAATGAGCAGTTCTTC.

In its sample, this clonotype was seen a few times. This chain joins TRBV4-2 and TRBJ2-5; 7 nucleotides match TRBD2. CDR1 is LGHNA and CDR2 is YNFKEQ in the germline V gene. The junction had 2 bases not matched to a gene; V was cut back by 0 bases and J by 1 base. This CDR3 is 15 amino acids long. The CDR3 DNA is TGTGCCAGCAGCCAAGACGGGAGGTTCCAAGAGACCCAGTACTTC. It encodes CASSQDGRFQETQYF.

The chain recombines TRBV6-6 with TRBJ2-5, with 7 nucleotides matching TRBD1. CDR1 is MNHNY and CDR2 is SVGAGI in the germline V gene (reference sequence). The J segment lost 1 base and the V segment lost 5 bases, leaving 10 bases of the junction unmatched. This CDR3 is built from 16 residues. CDR3 in DNA: TGTGCCAGCAGTCTATTAGGGGGCGGTCTCCAAGAGACCCAGTACTTC. Translation: CASSLLGGGLQETQYF.

This chain joins TRBV12-3 or TRBV12-4 and TRBJ2-4, with 9 bases fitting TRBD2. This CDR3 comprises 15 residues. V shed 6 bases and J 1 base; nucleotides not matched to a gene: 4. The CDR3 sequence: CASRYTSGAKNIQYF. As DNA, the CDR3 is TGTGCCAGCAGGTACACTAGCGGGGCCAAAAACATTCAGTACTTC.